Each of the 18 T cell receptor beta chains below was sequenced from the same sample in a study of T-cell reconstitution after alpha-beta-depleted transplantation in children. Using unique molecular identifiers, the investigators prepared the TCRbeta library. TCRdb reanalysed the PCR reads using MiXCR and keeps one entry per CDR3 protein. The data show 450,000 to 600,000 distinct CDR3 sequences, with approximately 30% seen just once and 2% to 3% held by the top ten. Specimen: PBMCs from the stem cell graft donor, collected from the stem cell graft. The receptors were gathered from a human donor who donated a stem cell graft to a child with aplastic anemia.

This clonotype was counted only a few times. CDR3 sequence (DNA): TGTGCCAGCAGCAACGCTTTGGAGCAGTACTTC. Translating gives CASSNALEQYF. The V call is TRBV7-2, the J call TRBJ2-7; no clear D gene. The CDR3 is 11 amino acids. Looked up from germline, CDR1 is SGHTA and CDR2 is FQGNSA. V lost 5 bases, J lost 7 bases, and 9 bases lay in between.

The chain combines TRBV30 with TRBJ1-3; D is possibly TRBD1 (5 bases). The CDR3 has 16 amino acids. Germline V gives CDR1 GTSNPN, CDR2 SVGIG (reference sequence). V lost 6 bases, J lost 0 bases, and 18 bases lay in between. The CDR3 loop reads CACAPFGTRSGNTIYF. The CDR3 region has the DNA TGTGCCTGCGCACCTTTCGGGACGCGCTCTGGAAACACCATATATTTT.

The J gene is TRBJ2-6, the V gene TRBV27, with unresolved D. CDR3 length: 15 amino acids. With 4 bases removed from V and 0 bases from J, the gap between germline ends came to 7 bases. CDR1 and CDR2 from the germline V gene are MNHEY and SMNVEV (reference sequence). The CDR3 region has the DNA TGTGCCAGCAGTTGGCAGAGCTCTGGGGCCAACGTCCTGACTTTC. Translation gives CASSWQSSGANVLTF.

This clonotype has a handful of counts. V usage is TRBV10-1 and J usage is TRBJ2-7, with TRBD2 identical over 9 bases. CDR1 is WNHNN and CDR2 is SYGVQD in the germline V gene (reference sequence). This CDR3 has 14 residues. With 3 bases clipped from V and 6 bases from J, the junction kept 6 bases outside the gene matches. CDR3 sequence: CASSDGTSTGEQYV. Written as DNA, the CDR3 is TGCGCCAGCAGTGATGGGACTAGCACCGGCGAGCAGTACGTC.

This clonotype was counted between two and nine times. The chain combines TRBV5-6 with TRBJ2-1; unclear D gene. Trimming stripped 0 bases from V and 6 bases from J, with 4 bases between. CDR1 and CDR2 (germline): SGHDT, YYEEEE. The CDR3 length is 12 residues. DNA for the CDR3: TGTGCCAGCAGCTTGGAGGGCAATGAGCAGTTCTTC. Residues: CASSLEGNEQFF.

This clonotype was observed a few times. V and J are TRBV12-3 or TRBV12-4 and TRBJ2-2, with a tentative D call TRBD2 (6 bases). V was trimmed by 4 bases and J by 0 bases, leaving 9 bases between them. This CDR3 region has 15 residues. The CDR3 sequence is CASSYSGTNTGELFF. CDR3 in DNA: TGTGCCAGCAGTTATAGCGGAACGAACACCGGGGAGCTGTTTTTT.

CDR3 in amino acids: CASSSRTTTEAFF. The DNA of the CDR3 is TGTGCCAGCAGTTCAAGGACAACCACTGAAGCTTTCTTT. The gene calls are TRBV28 and TRBJ1-1; tentative D call: TRBD1 (5 bases). This CDR3 is 13 amino acids long. With 4 bases removed from V and 4 bases from J, the gap between germline ends came to 10 bases. Germline V gene data show CDR1 as MDHEN and CDR2 as SYDVKM. Complete variable domain (other parts from reference TRBV28 and TRBJ1-1): DVKVTQSSRYLVKRTGEKVFLECVQDMDHENMFWYRQDPGLGLRLIYFSYDVKMKEKGDIPEGYSVSREKKERFSLILESASTNQTSMYLCASSSRTTTEAFFGQGTRLTVV.

As DNA, the CDR3 is TGTGCCAGCTCACCGGCTAGCGGGCCCCTTGAGACCCAGTACTTC. This translates into CASSPASGPLETQYF. The chain recombines TRBV18 with TRBJ2-5; 8 positions agree with TRBD2. Germline V gene lookup returns CDR1 KGHSH and CDR2 LQKENI. CDR3 size: 15 residues. The J segment lost 5 bases and the V segment lost 3 bases, leaving 8 bases of the junction unmatched.

The chain recombines TRBV27 with TRBJ2-1, with 11 positions matching TRBD2. The CDR3 loop spans 16 amino acids. V trimming: 6 bases; J trimming: 9 bases; junction bases outside the gene matches: 13. Germline CDR1 MNHEY, CDR2 SMNVEV (reference sequence). CDR3 nucleotides: TGTGCCAGCAGAATTGGGGGTAGCGGGAGGGCCACTGAGCAGTTCTTC. It encodes CASRIGGSGRATEQFF.

In its sample, this clonotype was seen once. The chain uses TRBV18 and TRBJ1-1; D gene uncertain. V was shortened by 3 bases and J by 4 bases, with 15 bases between the two germline ends. The CDR3 has 15 amino acids. In germline, CDR1 is KGHSH, CDR2 LQKENI. The CDR3 DNA reads as TGTGCCAGCTCACCTTTGGGAGTTCCGGGCACTGAAGCTTTCTTT. Protein: CASSPLGVPGTEAFF.

This clonotype was observed a few times. The rearrangement links TRBV29-1 to TRBJ1-2; D is perhaps TRBD1 (5 bases). V was clipped by 4 bases and J by 7 bases, with 22 bases between them. CDR1 and CDR2 from the germline V gene are SQVTM and ANQGSEA. This CDR3 region has 15 residues. Written as DNA, the CDR3 is TGCAGCGTTGGGGGTCGGGGCAACCGGGACGGTGGCTACACCTTC. The encoded protein is CSVGGRGNRDGGYTF.

A few counts support this clonotype. V usage is TRBV20-1 and J usage is TRBJ1-4, with D perhaps matching TRBD1 (6 bases). With 6 bases removed from V and 6 bases from J, the gap between germline ends came to 20 bases. The CDR3 spans 15 residues. The germline V gene has CDR1 DFQATT and CDR2 SNEGSKA (reference sequence). The CDR3 DNA reads as TGCAGTGCCGGCCGAATGGGGGCGCCGGATGAAAAACTGTTTTTT. Its translation is CSAGRMGAPDEKLFF.

This clonotype has only a few counts. The chain couples TRBV20-1 to TRBJ2-2; 7 nucleotides match TRBD2. This CDR3 region has 15 residues. Germline assignment: CDR1 DFQATT and CDR2 SNEGSKA (reference sequence). Trimming took 0 bases from V and 3 from J; bases not matched to a gene: 4. CDR3 protein: CSARDPGGHTGELFF. In DNA, the CDR3 is TGCAGTGCTAGAGATCCGGGAGGTCACACCGGGGAGCTGTTTTTT.

This sequence joins TRBV5-1 and TRBJ2-2, with a possible D match to TRBD2 (5 bases). Germline V gives CDR1 SGHRS, CDR2 YFSETQ. The CDR3 consists of 15 residues. Between the trimmed V and J ends, which lost 7 bases and 7 bases, there was a span of 20 bases. The CDR3 nucleotides are TGCGCCAGCTCTTGGCTCACACCGGCGGGCGGGGAGCTGTTTTTT. This encodes CASSWLTPAGGELFF.

The rearrangement links TRBV4-3 to TRBJ1-1; the match to TRBD1 covers 8 bases. The CDR3 sequence is 14 residues long. Looked up from germline, CDR1 is LGHNA and CDR2 is YSLEER. V was pared by 4 bases and J by 3 bases, with 4 bases of the junction left unmatched. In DNA, the CDR3 is TGCGCCAGCAGCCCCCAGGGGGCATACACTGAAGCTTTCTTT. Translating it yields CASSPQGAYTEAFF.

The V and J genes are TRBV19 and TRBJ1-1, with a possible D match to TRBD1 (6 bases). This CDR3 is built from 18 residues. Germline V gives CDR1 LNHDA, CDR2 SQIVND (reference sequence). V shed 3 bases and J shed 1 base, with 21 bases lying between them. In DNA, the CDR3 is TGTGCCAGTAGTATCGCTCTCGGCAGGGGTATTACGAACACTGAAGCTTTCTTT. Translating gives CASSIALGRGITNTEAFF.

The chain joins TRBV6-2 or TRBV6-3 to TRBJ2-1; no firm D call. Germline V gene data show CDR1 as MNHEY and CDR2 as SVGEGT. V gave up 2 bases and J gave up 9 bases, with 14 bases separating them. This CDR3 region has 14 residues. The CDR3 protein is CASSYPISTAEQFF. In DNA form, the CDR3 reads TGTGCCAGCAGTTACCCTATCTCAACCGCTGAGCAGTTCTTC.

This clonotype has just one count. The chain employs TRBV28 and TRBJ1-4, with 8 bases aligning to TRBD1. Germline CDR1 is MDHEN and CDR2 is SYDVKM. The CDR3 has 16 amino acids. With 5 bases clipped from V and 7 bases from J, the junction kept 12 bases outside the gene matches. Here the CDR3 reads CASSRTGSGYSEKLFF. As DNA, the CDR3 is TGTGCCAGCAGTCGGACAGGGTCGGGGTACAGTGAAAAACTGTTTTTT.